This T cell receptor (beta chain) was found in a study of shared clonotypes between healthy human individuals. Notes on this clone: The antigen is undetermined.

General study points: Sharing across four donors was highest in naive CD4 (approximately 5%) and lowest in memory CD8 (about 0.4%).

Measured with immunoSEQ multiplex PCR; TCRdb has only the in-frame clones, and not every one. The table lists 110,000 or so clones, roughly two thirds of them singletons. Sequencing was performed on memory CD8+ T cells sorted from blood. Documented subset: CD45RO+ cells pooled with CCR7-negative TemRA cells. The clonotype was recovered from a woman in her twenties or thirties in good health.

CDR3 nucleotides: TGCGCCAGCAGTCGTCGCCCAGGACTCGAACCCTACGAGCAGTACTTC. As protein: CASSRRPGLEPYEQYF. The chain joins TRBV10-1 to TRBJ2-7; D is perhaps TRBD2 (5 bases). CDR1 and CDR2 from the germline V gene are WNHNN and SYGVQD (reference sequence). This CDR3 spans 16 amino acids. Trimming took off 5 bases at V and 2 bases at J, with 19 bases between the two ends.